This T cell receptor beta chain was documented in a study of blood T cell repertoires in COVID-19. Turning to the study itself: Sites across the United States, Italy and Spain contributed samples from acute and convalescent COVID-19. Sample material is recorded as cDNA or gDNA derived from T cells, B-cell-depleted T cells, or PBMCs.

A note on this clone: Other nucleotide sequences in the sample specify the same CDR3.

Authors' analysis steps: Scientists estimated how many nucleated cells there were by amplifying reference gene primers. Method: immunoSEQ multiplex PCR; TCRdb's copy keeps in-frame clones and lacks some. That table is the source of V, J and clone size, and D and trimming were worked out from the DNA. In the table there are about 100,000 clones, about 88% of which are singletons. CDR1 is SGHTA, CDR2 FQGNSA, per germline. The V end lost 1 base, the J end lost 3 bases, and 5 bases lay between the germline ends. The CDR3 covers 13 residues. Sequencing input: peripheral blood. The genes are TRBV7-2 and TRBJ2-3, with D hard to call. The receptor's source is a woman older than 75 with acute or convalescent COVID-19. CDR3 in amino acids: CASSLERTDTQYF. The CDR3 DNA reads as TGTGCCAGCAGCTTAGAGCGAACAGATACGCAGTATTTT.